The present T cell receptor beta chain was sequenced within a study of identical twins (dated by TCRdb to the mid-2010s). Broadly, across the study: TCR alpha and beta repertoires from monozygotic twins, unrelated adults of various ages and cord blood were deep-sequenced to test whether fetal clonotypes persist. To rule out contamination, replicate twin experiments were performed at different times with different library preparation protocols. Findings and caveats that apply to the study as a whole: Because the same donors could not be followed over many years, conclusions were based on cross-sectional statistical analysis. Fewer insertions were carried by abundant cord blood beta clonotypes; a weaker similar trend was observed in young adult naive repertoires, while no such trend was observed in memory repertoires. Zero-insertion analyses could be partly confounded by invariant T cells such as MAIT and iNKT, though diverse VJ usage argued against such confounding for most clonotypes. Compared with coincidental sharing between unrelated individuals, out-of-frame TCR alpha sequences shared between twins had an excess of sequences with low generation probability. Excess twin sharing in beta out-of-frame sequences was weaker because fewer shared sequences lowered the signal-to-noise ratio. In monozygotic twins, recombination models systematically underestimated out-of-frame TCR alpha sharing, but the models matched the sharing seen between unrelated individuals.

Worth noting for this clonotype: Its binding antigen is unknown. No base-level quality is on record; no much larger clone is a single base apart.

Sequences MNHEY (CDR1) and SMNVEV (CDR2) are obtained from the germline V gene (reference sequence). The CDR3, cysteine through phenylalanine, is 16 amino acids long. Of the read, only the CDR3 DNA is kept; its 48 bases are in frame from base 1. The germline V end is reduced by 2 bases and the J end by 1 base; junction bases left unmatched: 5. Receptor amplification or capture employed 5' RACE. Sequencing was performed on an Illumina HiSeq 2000. A universal primer binding site was added through template switching, and the final cDNA carried a unique molecular identifier so that TCR cDNA molecules could be counted accurately. Specific primers in the conserved constant-segment region were used to synthesize first-strand cDNA for TCR alpha and beta chains. To control for contamination, every cDNA library carried two barcodes: a SMART-Mk sample barcode plus Illumina barcodes. TruSeq adapter sequences and Illumina sample barcodes were added in two successive PCR steps. The TCR alpha and beta cDNA libraries were sequenced on the Illumina HiSeq platform using custom primers. In the authors' own workflow: Unique molecular identifiers were extracted from raw reads with MiGEC, and CDR3 positions were determined with MiXCR. For each individual, recombination models were inferred using an EM algorithm with the repgenHMM and IGoR tools. Shared clonotype analysis was performed with the tcR package in R, normalizing sharing by the product of cloneset sizes. To study raw recombination free of thymic and clonal selection effects, out-of-frame nonproductive sequences were analyzed. In-frame beta chains were kept once TCRdb had trimmed the public reads at Q25 with fastp and called clones with MiXCR. Every CDR3 protein is listed once, alongside the most common genes and DNA of its rows. Clone size and V and J calls follow TCRdb, not the original study. In this sample the table shows roughly 770,000 distinct CDR3 sequences, 15% to 20% of which occur a single time. The leading ten clones occupy 10% to 15% of the sample.

Every donor in the study was a healthy Caucasian. The twin cohort comprised three pairs of female monozygotic twins, all aged roughly 18 to 29 years. Peripheral blood mononuclear cells were the source from which RNA for the TCR libraries was isolated. These data were also filed under a second study, of T cells expressing NK-cell markers. As the second study states: Three sorted T-cell subsets (CD3+CD56+NKG2C+, CD3+CD56+NKG2C- and CD3+CD56-NKG2C+) from fewer than 10 donors had their TCR beta-chain repertoires profiled. Among the eight sequenced donors, only one was HCMV-seronegative, while the other seven were HCMV-seropositive. In several experiments an anti-gammadeltaTCR antibody was added to restrict sorting to alphabetaTCR-expressing T cells. For 6 or 7 donors, the dominant CD3+CD56+NKG2C+ clonotypes were among the top 10 CD8+ clonotypes and accounted for roughly 1.0-8% of CD8+ T cells. Those dominant clonotypes were again the most abundant among CD3+CD56-NKG2C+ cells in a few donors, at 28.3-60.1%. Whether the expanded NKG2C-expressing T cell clones were specific for HCMV antigens remained unclear. The study sequenced eight donors, all healthy volunteers chosen at random: three men and five women. To determine HCMV serostatus, a commercial ELISA kit was used to detect HCMV-specific IgG in serum. For about 6 donors, unsorted PBMC were also used to sequence bulk peripheral blood T-cell repertoires. MIGEC handled demultiplexing of the reads and grouping by UMI, while MiTCR was used to assemble and quantify clonotypes. To exclude erroneous sequences, only TCR cDNA sequences supported by at least two reads were retained. Downstream repertoire analysis used the tcR package, and clonotypes were matched across fractions by CDR3 nucleotide sequence plus V segment. VDJmatch was used to annotate antigen specificity against VDJdb, with one amino acid substitution in CDR3 allowed.

This TCR derives from a woman younger than 35 in good health. The sequencing sample was made of PBMCs. The rearranged segments are TRBV27 and TRBJ2-3; 8 of the junction bases match TRBD2. At the DNA level, the sequence is TGTGCCAGCAGTTTAACCGCTAGCGGGCGCACAGATACGCAGTATTTT. Its coded protein is CASSLTASGRTDTQYF.